A selection of T cell receptor beta chains follows, all from one sample in a study of shared clonotypes between healthy human individuals. Measured with immunoSEQ multiplex PCR; TCRdb has only the in-frame clones, and not every one. Seen here are about 1.5 million clones, roughly 98% observed once, and the top ten hold approximately 0.45%. Source material: naive CD4+ T cells sorted from blood. These receptors were collected from a man between 25 and 39 years old in good health. CDR3s include the opening cysteine and the closing phenylalanine or tryptophan. The D gene is left open where the match is weak. Expanded clones are given a class, and other clones once, few, many or no size at all.

d_gene: .; len: 12; v_gene: TRBV2; j_gene: TRBJ2-1; abundance: .; CDR3aa: CATGQLYNEQFF; CDR3nt: TGTGCCACGGGGCAGTTATACAATGAGCAGTTCTTC
d_gene: TRBD1; len: 17; v_gene: TRBV18; j_gene: TRBJ2-7; abundance: .; CDR3aa: CASSKRTGQGQFHEQYF; CDR3nt: TGTGCCAGCTCAAAGAGGACTGGACAGGGTCAGTTCCACGAGCAGTACTTC
d_gene: .; len: 13; v_gene: TRBV6-1; j_gene: TRBJ2-7; abundance: .; CDR3aa: CASSEPTSYEQYF; CDR3nt: TGTGCCAGCAGTGAACCAACCTCATACGAGCAGTACTTC
d_gene: .; len: 13; v_gene: TRBV7-8; j_gene: TRBJ1-1; abundance: .; CDR3aa: CASSFDGNTEAFF; CDR3nt: TGTGCCAGCAGCTTTGACGGAAACACTGAAGCTTTCTTT
d_gene: .; len: 15; v_gene: TRBV7-9; j_gene: TRBJ2-2; abundance: .; CDR3aa: CASSLVRSNTGELFF; CDR3nt: TGTGCCAGCAGCTTAGTACGGTCGAACACCGGGGAGCTGTTTTTT
d_gene: .; len: 14; v_gene: TRBV5-4; j_gene: TRBJ2-5; abundance: .; CDR3aa: CASSPVGLLETQYF; CDR3nt: TGTGCCAGCAGCCCCGTTGGACTTCTGGAGACCCAGTACTTC
d_gene: .; len: 17; v_gene: TRBV13; j_gene: TRBJ1-2; abundance: .; CDR3aa: CASSFSSSWEGDYGYTF; CDR3nt: TGTGCCAGCAGCTTTAGCAGTTCATGGGAGGGGGACTATGGCTACACCTTC
d_gene: TRBD2; len: 17; v_gene: TRBV14; j_gene: TRBJ2-1; abundance: .; CDR3aa: CASSQDYPWREKNEQFF; CDR3nt: TGTGCCAGCAGCCAAGATTACCCTTGGCGGGAGAAGAATGAGCAGTTCTTC
d_gene: .; len: 16; v_gene: TRBV7-8; j_gene: TRBJ2-3; abundance: .; CDR3aa: CASSLGTGASTDTQYF; CDR3nt: TGTGCCAGCAGCCTAGGTACGGGGGCCTCCACAGATACGCAGTATTTT
d_gene: .; len: 13; v_gene: TRBV5-1; j_gene: TRBJ1-2; abundance: few; CDR3aa: CASSLDRVYGYTF; CDR3nt: TGCGCCAGCAGCTTGGACAGGGTTTACGGCTACACCTTC
d_gene: TRBD1; len: 18; v_gene: TRBV15; j_gene: TRBJ2-3; abundance: .; CDR3aa: CATSRNSPGQGKTDTQYF; CDR3nt: TGTGCCACCAGCAGAAACAGTCCGGGACAGGGGAAAACAGATACGCAGTATTTT
d_gene: .; len: 15; v_gene: TRBV7-2; j_gene: TRBJ2-7; abundance: .; CDR3aa: CASSSSRGQAYEQYF; CDR3nt: TGTGCCAGCAGCTCCTCCCGAGGGCAGGCCTACGAGCAGTACTTC
d_gene: .; len: 14; v_gene: TRBV6-1; j_gene: TRBJ2-7; abundance: .; CDR3aa: CASSELLSRAEQYF; CDR3nt: TGTGCCAGCAGTGAACTCCTGTCCAGAGCTGAGCAGTACTTC
d_gene: .; len: 13; v_gene: TRBV11-3; j_gene: TRBJ1-1; abundance: .; CDR3aa: CASSLGQATEAFF; CDR3nt: TGTGCCAGCAGCTTAGGACAGGCAACTGAAGCTTTCTTT
d_gene: .; len: 13; v_gene: TRBV5-1; j_gene: TRBJ2-7; abundance: .; CDR3aa: CASSREASYEQYF; CDR3nt: TGCGCCAGCAGTAGGGAGGCCTCCTACGAGCAGTACTTC
d_gene: .; len: 14; v_gene: TRBV30; j_gene: TRBJ2-7; abundance: .; CDR3aa: CAWSVSGQNYEQYF; CDR3nt: TGTGCCTGGAGTGTAAGTGGACAGAACTACGAGCAGTACTTC
d_gene: .; len: 15; v_gene: TRBV2; j_gene: TRBJ2-7; abundance: .; CDR3aa: CASSESGRRPYEQYF; CDR3nt: TGTGCCAGCAGTGAATCGGGCAGGCGACCCTACGAGCAGTACTTC
d_gene: .; len: 14; v_gene: TRBV29-1; j_gene: TRBJ2-2; abundance: .; CDR3aa: CSVSQGVNTGELFF; CDR3nt: TGCAGCGTTTCCCAGGGTGTGAACACCGGGGAGCTGTTTTTT